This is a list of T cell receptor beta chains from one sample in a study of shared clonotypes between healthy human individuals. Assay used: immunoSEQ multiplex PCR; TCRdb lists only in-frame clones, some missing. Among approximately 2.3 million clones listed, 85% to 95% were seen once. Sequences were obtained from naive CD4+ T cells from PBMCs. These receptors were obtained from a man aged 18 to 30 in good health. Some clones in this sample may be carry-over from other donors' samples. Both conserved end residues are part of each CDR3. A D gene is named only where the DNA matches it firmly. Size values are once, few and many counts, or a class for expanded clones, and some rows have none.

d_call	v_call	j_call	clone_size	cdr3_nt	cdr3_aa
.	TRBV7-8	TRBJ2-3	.	TGTGCCAGCAGCTTATTCGCGGGAGACCAGGGGGATACGCAGTATTTT	CASSLFAGDQGDTQYF
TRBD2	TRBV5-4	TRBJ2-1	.	TGTGCCAGCAGCTCCGGGACTAGCGGGAGCTTCGCCTACAATGAGCAGTTCTTC	CASSSGTSGSFAYNEQFF
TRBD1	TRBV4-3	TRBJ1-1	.	TGCGCCAGCAGCCAAGATCACTGGACAGGGGGGGTTCGCACTGAAGCTTTCTTT	CASSQDHWTGGVRTEAFF
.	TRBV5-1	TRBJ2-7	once	TGCGCCAGCAGCTCTGTGACAGAAGCCTACGAGCAGTACTTC	CASSSVTEAYEQYF
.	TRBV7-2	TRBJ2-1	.	TGTGCCAGCAGCCCCGCGAACAACAATGAGCAGTTCTTC	CASSPANNNEQFF
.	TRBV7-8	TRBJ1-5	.	TGTGCCAGCAGCTTACGGGACACGCATCAGCCCCAGCATTTT	CASSLRDTHQPQHF
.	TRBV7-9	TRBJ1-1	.	TGTGCCAGCAGCTTAGGTCAGATAGGGACTGAAGCTTTCTTT	CASSLGQIGTEAFF
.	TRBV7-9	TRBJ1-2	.	TGTGCCAGCAGCTTAGAGCGCTGGGGTGGCTACACCTTC	CASSLERWGGYTF
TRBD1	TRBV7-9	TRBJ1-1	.	TGTGCCAGCAGCTTCTTACAGGGGGCTACTGAAGCTTTCTTT	CASSFLQGATEAFF
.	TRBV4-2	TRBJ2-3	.	TGTGCCAGCAGCCAAATCGGGATTCTGGTGGATACGCAGTATTTT	CASSQIGILVDTQYF
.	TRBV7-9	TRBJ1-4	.	TGTGCCAGCAGCTCCCGGGACACCGAAAAACTGTTTTTT	CASSSRDTEKLFF
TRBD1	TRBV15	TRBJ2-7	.	TGTGCCACCAGCAGTCCGGACAGGGCCTCCTACGAGCAGTACTTC	CATSSPDRASYEQYF
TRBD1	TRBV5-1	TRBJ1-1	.	TGCGCCAGCAGCCTCACCGGGACAGTGACGAACACTGAAGCTTTCTTT	CASSLTGTVTNTEAFF
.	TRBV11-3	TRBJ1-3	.	TGTGCCAGCAGCTTGAACGGCTACTTCTCTGGAAACACCATATATTTT	CASSLNGYFSGNTIYF
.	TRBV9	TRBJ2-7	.	TGTGCCAGCAGCCCCCGTATTGGCGAGCAGTACTTC	CASSPRIGEQYF
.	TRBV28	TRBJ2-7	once	TGTGCCAGCAAGTCCCCCGAGGGTCCCCACTACGAGCAGTACTTC	CASKSPEGPHYEQYF
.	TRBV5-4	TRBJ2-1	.	TGTGCCAGCAGCTCACCGACTGAACCCAATGAGCAGTTCTTC	CASSSPTEPNEQFF
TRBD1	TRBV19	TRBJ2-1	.	TGTGCCAGTAGTATAGGAGGCACAGGGGCCAATGAGCAGTTCTTC	CASSIGGTGANEQFF
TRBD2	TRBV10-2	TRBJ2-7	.	TGCGCCAGCAGTGACCCCCGACTAGCGGGTCACTACGAGCAGTACTTC	CASSDPRLAGHYEQYF
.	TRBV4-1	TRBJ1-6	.	TGCGCCAGCAGCCAAAATTCACCCCTCCACTTT	CASSQNSPLHF
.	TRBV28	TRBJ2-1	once	TGTGCCAGCTGCATCGGCGGAGGGCTCTCCTACAATGAGCAGTTCTTC	CASCIGGGLSYNEQFF
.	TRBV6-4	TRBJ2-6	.	TGTGCCAGCAGTGAACAGCCCCTCAGCTCTGGGGCCAACGTCCTGACTTTC	CASSEQPLSSGANVLTF
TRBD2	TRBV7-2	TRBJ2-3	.	TGTGCCAGCATAAGATCAAGCGGGAGGGATACGCAGTATTTT	CASIRSSGRDTQYF
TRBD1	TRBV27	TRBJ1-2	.	TGTGCCAGCAGTCAGTACAGGGGGGAGTATGGCTACACCTTC	CASSQYRGEYGYTF
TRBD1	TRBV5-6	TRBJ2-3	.	TGTGCCAGCAGCCTTAGGGGGCCGGGCCCCAGCCCGCAGTATTTT	CASSLRGPGPSPQYF
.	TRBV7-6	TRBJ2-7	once	TGTGCCAGCAGCTTAGGTGAGGCTAGCTCCTACGAGCAGTACTTC	CASSLGEASSYEQYF
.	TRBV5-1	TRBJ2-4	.	TGCGCCAGCAGCTTGAGTGTCGGGGGCCTGGTCAAAAACATTCAGTACTTC	CASSLSVGGLVKNIQYF
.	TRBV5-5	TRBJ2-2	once	TGTGCCAGCAGCTTGGGAACTTTCACCGGGGAGCTGTTTTTT	CASSLGTFTGELFF
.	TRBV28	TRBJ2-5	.	TGTGCCAGCAGCCCCTTAGCAGAGACCCAGTACTTC	CASSPLAETQYF
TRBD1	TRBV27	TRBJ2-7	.	TGTGCCAGCAGTAGGGGCGGGGACAGGGCCTACGAGCAGTACTTC	CASSRGGDRAYEQYF
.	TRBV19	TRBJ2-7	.	TGTGCCAGTTCCCTAGGGGGAAGCTCCTACGAGCAGTACTTC	CASSLGGSSYEQYF
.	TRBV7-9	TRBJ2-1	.	TGTGCCAGCAGCTTAGGGCGTGAGCAGTTCTTC	CASSLGREQFF
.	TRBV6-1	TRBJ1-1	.	TGTGCCAGCAATTCGTTGCTCATGAACACTGAAGCTTTCTTT	CASNSLLMNTEAFF
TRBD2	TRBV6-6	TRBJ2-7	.	TGTGCCAGCAGTTACTCGATGGCGGGAGTCGGTTACGAGCAGTACTTC	CASSYSMAGVGYEQYF
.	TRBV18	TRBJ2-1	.	TGTGCCAGCTCACCCACGACCTTCAATGAGCAGTTCTTC	CASSPTTFNEQFF
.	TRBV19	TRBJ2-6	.	TGTGCCAGTAGCCCTGTGGACTACTCTGGGGCCAACGTCCTGACTTTC	CASSPVDYSGANVLTF
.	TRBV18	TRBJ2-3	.	TGTGCCAGCTCATCTAGTGGGCGTTCTAGCACAGATACGCAGTATTTT	CASSSSGRSSTDTQYF
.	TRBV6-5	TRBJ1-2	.	TGTGCCAGCAGTTACTCGGGGGGACCCAACTATGGCTACACCTTC	CASSYSGGPNYGYTF
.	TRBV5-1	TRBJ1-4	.	TGCGCCAGCAGCTTGGGTTCGTCTGGGGGTAATGAAAAACTGTTTTTT	CASSLGSSGGNEKLFF
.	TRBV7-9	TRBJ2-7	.	TGTGCCAGCAGCCCACGTAAACCCGGCAGCTACGAGCAGTACTTC	CASSPRKPGSYEQYF
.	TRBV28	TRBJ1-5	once	TGTGCCAGCAGTTCCGGACCGGTGGGGAGCGGGCCCCAGCATTTT	CASSSGPVGSGPQHF
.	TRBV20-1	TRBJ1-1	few	TGCAGTGCCACCAGGACTGAAGCTTTCTTT	CSATRTEAFF
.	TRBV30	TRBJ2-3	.	TGTGCCTGGAGTAGAACGGATACGCAGTATTTT	CAWSRTDTQYF
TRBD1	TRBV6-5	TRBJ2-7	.	TGTGCCAGCTGGTCAGGGGGAACTTCGGGGCAGTACTTC	CASWSGGTSGQYF
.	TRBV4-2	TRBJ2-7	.	TGTGCCAGCAGCCAAGATTTCTCCGCTACAAGCTCCTACGAGCAGTACTTC	CASSQDFSATSSYEQYF
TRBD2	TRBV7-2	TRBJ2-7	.	TGTGCCAGCAGCTTAGGTACTAGCGGGAGTTTTGAGGGTTTC	CASSLGTSGSFEGF
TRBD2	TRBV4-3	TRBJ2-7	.	TGCGCCAGCAGCCGAGAAAGAGGACTAGCGACCTCCTACGAGCAGTACTTC	CASSRERGLATSYEQYF
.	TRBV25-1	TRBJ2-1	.	TGTGCCAGCAGTGGCCTAGTCAATGAGCAGTTCTTC	CASSGLVNEQFF
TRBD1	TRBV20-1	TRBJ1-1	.	TGCAGGATGTCAGGGGGCACTGAAGCTTTCTTT	CRMSGGTEAFF
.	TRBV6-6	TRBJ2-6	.	TGTGCCGTGTCGGGGGCGGGTAGTGGGGCCAACGTCCTGACTTTC	CAVSGAGSGANVLTF
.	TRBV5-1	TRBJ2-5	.	TGCGCCAGCAGCCTGCGACCTCAGGGGGCGCGGGAGGGGACCCAGTACTTC	CASSLRPQGAREGTQYF
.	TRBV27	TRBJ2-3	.	TGTGCCAGCTCTAAAAGGGAATTCACAGATACGCAGTATTTT	CASSKREFTDTQYF
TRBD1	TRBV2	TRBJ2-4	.	TGTGCCAGCAGTCCCAACAGGGGTGGAGGAAACATTCAGTACTTC	CASSPNRGGGNIQYF
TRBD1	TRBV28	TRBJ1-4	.	TGTGCCAGCGCGAGGGGGGGACAGGGTAATGAAAAACTGTTTTTT	CASARGGQGNEKLFF
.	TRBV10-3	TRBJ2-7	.	TGTGCCATCAGTGCCTCACCGGGCTACGAGCAGTACTTC	CAISASPGYEQYF
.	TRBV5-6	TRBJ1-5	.	TGTGCCAGCAGCACCTTAAGCAATCAGCCCCAGCATTTT	CASSTLSNQPQHF
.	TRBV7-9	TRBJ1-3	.	TGTGCCAGCAGCTTCTTCGGCACAAACTCTGGAAACACCATATATTTT	CASSFFGTNSGNTIYF
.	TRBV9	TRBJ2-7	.	TGTGCCAGCAGCGTCTCCGGGACACCCATCTACGAGCAGTACTTC	CASSVSGTPIYEQYF
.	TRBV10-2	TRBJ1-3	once	TGCGCCTCGGGGCAAGATTGGGGAAACACCATATATTTT	CASGQDWGNTIYF
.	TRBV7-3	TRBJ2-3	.	TGTGCCAGCAGCTTCGGCACAGATACGCAGTATTTT	CASSFGTDTQYF